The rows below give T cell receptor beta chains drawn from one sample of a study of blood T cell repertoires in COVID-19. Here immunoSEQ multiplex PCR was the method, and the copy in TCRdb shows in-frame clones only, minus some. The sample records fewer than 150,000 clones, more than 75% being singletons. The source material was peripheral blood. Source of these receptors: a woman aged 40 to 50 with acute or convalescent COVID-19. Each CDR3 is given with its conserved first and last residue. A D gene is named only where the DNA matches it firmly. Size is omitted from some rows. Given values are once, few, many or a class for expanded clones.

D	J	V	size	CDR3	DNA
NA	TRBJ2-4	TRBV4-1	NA	CASSLRRLPPDDIQYF	TGCGCCAGCAGCCTGCGGCGACTCCCACCAGATGACATTCAGTACTTC
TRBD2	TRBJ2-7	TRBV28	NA	CASAGGRMPYEQYF	TGTGCCAGCGCGGGGGGACGGATGCCCTACGAGCAGTACTTC
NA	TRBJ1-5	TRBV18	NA	CASSPAQGNQPQHF	TGTGCCAGCTCACCGGCACAGGGAAATCAGCCCCAGCATTTT
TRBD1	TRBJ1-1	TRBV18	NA	CASSPMGQEAEAFF	TGTGCCAGCTCACCAATGGGACAGGAGGCTGAAGCTTTCTTT
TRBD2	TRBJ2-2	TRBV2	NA	CASNFAGGTGELFF	TGTGCCAGCAATTTTGCGGGAGGCACCGGGGAGCTGTTTTTT
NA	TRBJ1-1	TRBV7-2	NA	CASSLTRGWTEAFF	TGTGCCAGCAGCTTAACAAGGGGTTGGACTGAAGCTTTCTTT
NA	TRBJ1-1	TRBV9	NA	CASSVGQLNTEAFF	TGTGCCAGCAGCGTAGGACAATTGAACACTGAAGCTTTCTTT
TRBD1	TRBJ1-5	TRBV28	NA	CASSVMTGDNQPQHF	TGTGCCAGCAGCGTGATGACAGGGGATAATCAGCCCCAGCATTTT
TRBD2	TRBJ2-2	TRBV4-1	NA	CASSRALAGVNTGELFF	TGCGCCAGCAGCCGAGCACTAGCGGGGGTGAACACCGGGGAGCTGTTTTTT
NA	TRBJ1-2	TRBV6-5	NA	CASSYSQTHSNYGYTF	TGTGCCAGCAGTTACTCCCAGACTCATTCTAACTATGGCTACACCTTC
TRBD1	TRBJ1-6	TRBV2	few	CASSPREGAKSPLHF	TGTGCCAGCAGCCCTCGGGAGGGGGCGAAATCACCCCTCCACTTT
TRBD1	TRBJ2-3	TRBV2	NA	CASRDLGTGVPRQYF	TGTGCCAGCAGGGACCTCGGGACAGGGGTCCCTAGGCAGTATTTT
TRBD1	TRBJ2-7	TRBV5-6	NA	CASSFTGGREQYF	TGTGCCAGCAGCTTTACAGGGGGCCGAGAGCAGTACTTC
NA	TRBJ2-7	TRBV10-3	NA	CAIRREPGEQYF	TGTGCCATCCGGAGAGAACCGGGAGAGCAGTACTTC
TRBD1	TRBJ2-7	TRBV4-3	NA	CASSQIQGVEQYF	TGCGCCAGCAGCCAGATACAGGGGGTCGAGCAGTACTTC
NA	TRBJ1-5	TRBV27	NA	CASSYGANQPQHF	TGTGCCAGCAGTTATGGGGCAAATCAGCCCCAGCATTTT
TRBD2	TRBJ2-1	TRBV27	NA	CASTFFVGLAGLSSYNEQFF	TGTGCCAGCACCTTCTTTGTCGGGCTAGCGGGCCTTAGCTCCTACAATGAGCAGTTCTTC
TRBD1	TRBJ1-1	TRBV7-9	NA	CASSLTGDTEAFF	TGTGCCAGCAGCCTCACAGGGGACACTGAAGCTTTCTTT
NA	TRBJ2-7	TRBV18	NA	CASSQTATLLDSYEQYF	TGTGCCAGCTCACAGACCGCCACGCTCCTAGACTCCTACGAGCAGTACTTC
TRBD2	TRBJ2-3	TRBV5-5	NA	CASSLWTRPDTQYF	TGTGCCAGCAGCCTGTGGACTAGACCAGATACGCAGTATTTT
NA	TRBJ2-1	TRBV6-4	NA	CASSDLRVPLNNEQFF	TGTGCCAGCAGTGATCTACGGGTCCCGTTAAACAATGAGCAGTTCTTC
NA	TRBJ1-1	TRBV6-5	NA	CASSYGGGRNTEAFF	TGTGCCAGCAGTTATGGGGGGGGAAGGAACACTGAAGCTTTCTTT
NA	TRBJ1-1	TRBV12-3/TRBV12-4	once	CASSDSPNTEAFF	TGTGCCAGCAGCGACAGCCCGAACACTGAAGCTTTCTTT
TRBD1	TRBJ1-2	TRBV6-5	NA	CASRLRGNYGYTF	TGTGCCAGCAGGCTCAGGGGGAACTATGGCTACACCTTC
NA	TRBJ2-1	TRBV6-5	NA	CASSSPGAHNEQFF	TGTGCCAGCAGTTCGCCGGGAGCCCACAATGAGCAGTTCTTC
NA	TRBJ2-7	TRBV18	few	CASSPQQNYEQYF	TGTGCCAGCTCACCGCAACAGAACTACGAGCAGTACTTC
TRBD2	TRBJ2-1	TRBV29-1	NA	CSVGASGNLYNEQFF	TGCAGCGTTGGGGCTAGCGGGAATTTATACAATGAGCAGTTCTTC
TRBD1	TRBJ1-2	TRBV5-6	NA	CASSTRDRGDNYGYTF	TGTGCCAGCAGCACCCGGGACAGGGGTGATAACTATGGCTACACCTTC
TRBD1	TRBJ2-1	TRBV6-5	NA	CASSSHRDSEQFF	TGTGCCAGCAGCTCACACCGGGACAGTGAGCAGTTCTTC
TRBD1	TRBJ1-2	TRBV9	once	CASSNRQGEGYTF	TGTGCCAGCAGCAACCGACAGGGGGAAGGCTACACCTTC
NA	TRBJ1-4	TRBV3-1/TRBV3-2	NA	CASTLAGQVSTNEKLFF	TGTGCCAGCACACTCGCAGGTCAGGTTTCAACTAATGAAAAACTGTTTTTT
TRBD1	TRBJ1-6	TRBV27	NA	CASSSPDRASPLHF	TGTGCCAGCAGTTCTCCTGACAGGGCCTCACCCCTCCACTTT
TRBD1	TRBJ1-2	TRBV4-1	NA	CASSQPTGRTGGYTF	TGCGCCAGCAGCCAACCGACAGGGCGCACGGGGGGCTACACCTTC
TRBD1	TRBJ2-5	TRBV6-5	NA	CASSLTGWETQYF	TGTGCCAGCAGTTTGACAGGGTGGGAGACCCAGTACTTC
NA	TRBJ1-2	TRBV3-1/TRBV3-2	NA	CASSQEGVKGYTF	TGTGCCAGCAGCCAAGAGGGAGTTAAGGGCTACACCTTC
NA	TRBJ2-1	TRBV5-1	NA	CASSLARATVTYNEQFF	TGCGCCAGCAGCTTGGCCCGAGCGACTGTGACCTACAATGAGCAGTTCTTC
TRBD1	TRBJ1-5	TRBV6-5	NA	CASTPGQGNNQPQHF	TGTGCCAGCACCCCCGGACAGGGCAACAATCAGCCCCAGCATTTT
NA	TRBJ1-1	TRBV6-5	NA	CASSYSNLTPRSEAFF	TGTGCCAGCAGTTACTCGAATTTGACACCTCGAAGTGAAGCTTTCTTT
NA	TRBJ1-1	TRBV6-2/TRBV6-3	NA	CASSYSSGFPLEAFF	TGTGCCAGCAGTTACTCTTCAGGGTTTCCACTTGAAGCTTTCTTT
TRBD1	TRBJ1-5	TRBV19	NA	CASSIDRAQPQHF	TGTGCCAGTAGTATCGACAGGGCCCAGCCCCAGCATTTT
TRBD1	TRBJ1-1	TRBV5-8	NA	CASSPDRENTEAFF	TGTGCCAGCAGCCCGGACAGGGAGAACACTGAAGCTTTCTTT
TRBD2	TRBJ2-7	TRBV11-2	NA	CASSLGPQRGAAYEQYF	TGTGCCAGCAGCTTAGGCCCCCAGCGGGGGGCTGCTTACGAGCAGTACTTC
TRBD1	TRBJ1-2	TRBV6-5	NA	CASTATEGAPYGYTF	TGTGCCAGCACCGCAACGGAGGGGGCCCCTTATGGCTACACCTTC
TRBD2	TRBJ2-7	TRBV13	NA	CASSLTGGSDEQYF	TGTGCCAGCAGCTTGACGGGAGGGTCCGACGAGCAGTACTTC
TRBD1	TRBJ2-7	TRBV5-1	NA	CASSLTGASSYEQYF	TGCGCCAGCAGTTTGACAGGGGCAAGCTCCTACGAGCAGTACTTC
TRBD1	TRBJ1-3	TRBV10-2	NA	CASPGQTGNTIYF	TGCGCCAGCCCGGGACAGACCGGAAACACCATATATTTT
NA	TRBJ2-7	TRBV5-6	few	CASSSSSYEQYF	TGTGCCAGCAGCTCCAGCTCCTACGAGCAGTACTTC
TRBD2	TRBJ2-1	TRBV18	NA	CASSPLSGTSGYNEQFF	TGTGCCAGCTCACCACTCTCCGGGACTAGCGGTTACAATGAGCAGTTCTTC
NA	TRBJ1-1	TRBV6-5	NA	CASSKSTANTEAFF	TGTGCCAGCAGTAAATCGACAGCCAACACTGAAGCTTTCTTT
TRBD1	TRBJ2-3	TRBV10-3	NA	CAISESGTGTESTDTQYF	TGTGCCATCAGTGAGTCGGGGACCGGGACAGAGAGCACAGATACGCAGTATTTT
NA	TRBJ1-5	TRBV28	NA	CASSLVGIAQHF	TGTGCCAGCAGTTTGGTCGGGATCGCCCAGCATTTT
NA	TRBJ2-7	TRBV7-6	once	CASSPYIGAGELSTYEQYF	TGTGCCAGCAGCCCCTACATCGGGGCAGGGGAGTTATCTACCTACGAGCAGTACTTC
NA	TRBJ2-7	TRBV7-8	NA	CASSLFGLRGEQYF	TGTGCCAGCAGCTTATTCGGTTTAAGGGGTGAGCAGTACTTC
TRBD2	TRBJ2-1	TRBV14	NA	CASSQGLAGGQFF	TGTGCCAGCAGCCAAGGGTTAGCGGGAGGGCAGTTCTTC
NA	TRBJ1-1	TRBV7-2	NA	CASSLISAFF	TGTGCCAGCAGCTTAATTTCGGCTTTCTTT
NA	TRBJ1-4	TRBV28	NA	CASSFPEPSQGWEEKLFF	TGTGCCAGCAGTTTTCCAGAGCCCTCACAGGGATGGGAGGAAAAACTGTTTTTT
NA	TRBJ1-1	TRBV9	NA	CASSVMSGNTEAFF	TGTGCCAGCAGCGTAATGTCGGGGAACACTGAAGCTTTCTTT
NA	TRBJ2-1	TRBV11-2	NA	CASSAATEYNEQFF	TGTGCCAGCAGCGCGGCGACGGAGTACAATGAGCAGTTCTTC
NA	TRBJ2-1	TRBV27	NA	CASSQSAGRQPNEQFF	TGTGCCAGCAGTCAGTCCGCGGGACGACAACCCAATGAGCAGTTCTTC
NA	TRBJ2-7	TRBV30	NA	CAWAGSEQYF	TGTGCCTGGGCCGGTTCAGAGCAGTACTTC